What follows are 14 T cell receptor beta chains derived from one specimen sequenced in a study of shared clonotypes between healthy human individuals. This table comes from immunoSEQ multiplex PCR, and its TCRdb copy is limited to in-frame clones, with some not included. The table lists 2 million to 3 million clones, 93% of them singletons. Sequencing used naive CD4+ T cells from PBMCs. Described subset: CD45RA+ positively selected. These receptors originate from a man between 18 and 35 years old in good health. Some clones in this sample may be carry-over from other donors' samples.

This clone has only one observation. The rearrangement joins TRBV6-1 to TRBJ1-5; D remains unclear. This CDR3 region has 15 residues. The V end was cut by 6 bases, the J end by 4 bases, with 16 bases between. Germline values: CDR1 MNHNS, CDR2 SASEGT. For the CDR3, the DNA is TGTGCCAGCAGCGGATTAGCCCTCCTGAATCAGCCCCAGCATTTT. This sequence encodes CASSGLALLNQPQHF.

Regarding this clone: The same CDR3 can be traced to other DNA sequences in this sample. This chain links TRBV28 with TRBJ2-4, with a weak D call TRBD1 (5 bases). V gave up 4 bases and J gave up 0 bases, with 7 bases separating them. Looked up from germline, CDR1 is MDHEN and CDR2 is SYDVKM. The CDR3 consists of 14 residues. CDR3 DNA sequence: TGTGCCAGCAGTTCGCAGGGAGCCAAAAACATTCAGTACTTC. Residues: CASSSQGAKNIQYF.

This chain links TRBV28 with TRBJ2-7; D gene ambiguous. The CDR3 has 14 residues. CDR1 is MDHEN and CDR2 is SYDVKM in the germline V gene. V lost 5 bases and J lost 0, with 11 bases in between. In DNA, the CDR3 is TGTGCCAGCAGTCCCTATGGAGACTCCTACGAGCAGTACTTC. Translating it yields CASSPYGDSYEQYF.

This chain joins TRBV11-2 and TRBJ1-2; no firm D call. The CDR3 contains 12 residues. The germline CDR1 and CDR2 sequences are SGHAT and FQNNGV. V lost 5 bases, J lost 5 bases, and 9 bases lay in between. CDR3 sequence reads: CASSPPGYGYTF. CDR3 in DNA: TGTGCCAGCAGCCCCCCCGGATATGGCTACACCTTC.

The rearrangement uses TRBV5-4 and TRBJ2-5; D is possibly TRBD2 (6 bases). Judging by the DNA end, TRBJ2-7 fits better; the J call may be wrong. This CDR3 is built from 16 residues. The germline CDR1 and CDR2 sequences are SGHNT and YYREEE (reference sequence). CDR3 sequence (DNA): TGTGCCAGCAGCTTGGGCCAGCGGGCAAGCTCCTACGAGCAGTACTTC. Translating gives CASSLGQRASSYEQYF.

Notes on this clone: This same CDR3 is encoded by further DNA sequences in the sample. The chain has TRBV7-9 and TRBJ1-5, with 8 positions matching TRBD1. This CDR3 comprises 14 residues. Germline loops: CDR1 SEHNR, CDR2 FQNEAQ (reference sequence). V lost 4 bases to trimming and J lost 7 bases; unmatched junction nucleotides: 6. The CDR3 bases are TGTGCCAGCAGCTCGGGGACAGGATTCCAGCCCCAGCATTTT. This sequence encodes CASSSGTGFQPQHF.

This clone has only one observation. This sequence joins TRBV5-6 and TRBJ1-3; 8 bases align to TRBD1. Trimming cost V 4 bases and J 2 bases; bases outside gene matches: 5. The CDR3 spans 15 residues. Germline V gene data show CDR1 as SGHDT and CDR2 as YYEEEE. This chain's CDR3 is CASSPRRGPGNTIYF. In nucleotides, the CDR3 is TGTGCCAGCAGCCCACGCAGGGGGCCTGGAAACACCATATATTTT. Filled out from reference TRBV5-6 and TRBJ1-3, the complete variable domain reads DAGVTQSPTHLIKTRGQQVTLRCSPKSGHDTVSWYQQALGQGPQFIFQYYEEEERQRGNFPDRFSGHQFPNYSSELNVNALLLGDSALYLCASSPRRGPGNTIYFGEGSWLTVV.

In this sample, this clone turned up once. The rearrangement joins TRBV6-1 to TRBJ2-7, with D hard to call. The V gene's germline CDR1 is MNHNS and CDR2 SASEGT. Trimming cost V 4 bases and J 1 base, with 11 bases left between them. This CDR3 region has 14 residues. CDR3 sequence reads: CASSVGVGSYEQYF. The CDR3 nucleotides read TGTGCCAGCAGTGTGGGTGTGGGATCCTACGAGCAGTACTTC.

CDR3 bases: TGTGCCAGCAGAAGCATTCCAGCGAACACCGGGGAGCTGTTTTTT. Translating it yields CASRSIPANTGELFF. This chain uses TRBV6-1 with TRBJ2-2; D unresolved. V was pared by 6 bases and J by 0 bases, with 11 bases between. Germline CDR1 and CDR2: MNHNS and SASEGT. The CDR3 loop spans 15 amino acids.

This clone was seen ten or more times. The J gene is TRBJ1-2, the V gene TRBV30; 8 bases are shared with TRBD1. The CDR3 loop spans 14 amino acids. The germline gives CDR1 GTSNPN, CDR2 SVGIG (reference sequence). Trimming took 0 bases from V and 8 from J; bases not matched to a gene: 8. The CDR3 loop is CAWSVRQGFRGYTF. CDR3 coding DNA: TGTGCCTGGAGTGTAAGACAGGGGTTTAGGGGCTACACCTTC.

The V call is TRBV5-4, the J call TRBJ2-6, with D perhaps matching TRBD1 (6 bases). CDR3 length equals 18 residues. V lost 2 bases to trimming and J lost 0 bases, with 15 bases between them. Looked up from germline, CDR1 is SGHNT and CDR2 is YYREEE (reference sequence). CDR3 nucleotide sequence: TGTGCCAGCAGCTTTGTCAACAGGGCCAGCTCTGGGGCCAACGTCCTGACTTTC. This sequence encodes CASSFVNRASSGANVLTF. The whole variable domain, filled in from reference TRBV5-4 and TRBJ2-6, reads ETGVTQSPTHLIKTRGQQVTLRCSSQSGHNTVSWYQQALGQGPQFIFQYYREEENGRGNFPPRFSGLQFPNYSSELNVNALELDDSALYLCASSFVNRASSGANVLTFGAGSRLTVL.

The count of this clone is one. This rearrangement joins TRBV5-1 to TRBJ1-1; D ambiguous. Germline loops: CDR1 SGHRS, CDR2 YFSETQ. This CDR3 comprises 15 residues. The ends were cut back, 4 bases at V and 0 bases at J, with 13 bases in the middle. The CDR3 protein is CASSPSIPMNTEAFF. CDR3 coding DNA: TGCGCCAGCAGCCCTTCCATCCCCATGAACACTGAAGCTTTCTTT.

The V gene is TRBV5-1, the J gene TRBJ2-5, with TRBD2 matching over 8 bases. CDR3 length equals 15 residues. J lost 4 bases, V lost 3 bases, and 8 bases had no gene match. Germline V CDR1 and CDR2: SGHRS, YFSETQ. The DNA of the CDR3 is TGCGCCAGCAGCTCTCTAGCGGGCGCTCGAGAGACCCAGTACTTC. Encoded protein: CASSSLAGARETQYF.

J is TRBJ1-5 and V is TRBV28, with a tentative D call TRBD1 (6 bases). There are 14 residues in the CDR3. V lost 2 bases and J 7 bases, leaving 12 bases between the germline ends. Looked up from germline, CDR1 is MDHEN and CDR2 is SYDVKM. CDR3 in amino acids: CASSLTQGRQPQHF. Written as DNA, the CDR3 is TGTGCCAGCAGTTTAACCCAGGGGAGGCAGCCCCAGCATTTT. The whole variable domain, filled in from reference TRBV28 and TRBJ1-5, reads DVKVTQSSRYLVKRTGEKVFLECVQDMDHENMFWYRQDPGLGLRLIYFSYDVKMKEKGDIPEGYSVSREKKERFSLILESASTNQTSMYLCASSLTQGRQPQHFGDGTRLSIL.